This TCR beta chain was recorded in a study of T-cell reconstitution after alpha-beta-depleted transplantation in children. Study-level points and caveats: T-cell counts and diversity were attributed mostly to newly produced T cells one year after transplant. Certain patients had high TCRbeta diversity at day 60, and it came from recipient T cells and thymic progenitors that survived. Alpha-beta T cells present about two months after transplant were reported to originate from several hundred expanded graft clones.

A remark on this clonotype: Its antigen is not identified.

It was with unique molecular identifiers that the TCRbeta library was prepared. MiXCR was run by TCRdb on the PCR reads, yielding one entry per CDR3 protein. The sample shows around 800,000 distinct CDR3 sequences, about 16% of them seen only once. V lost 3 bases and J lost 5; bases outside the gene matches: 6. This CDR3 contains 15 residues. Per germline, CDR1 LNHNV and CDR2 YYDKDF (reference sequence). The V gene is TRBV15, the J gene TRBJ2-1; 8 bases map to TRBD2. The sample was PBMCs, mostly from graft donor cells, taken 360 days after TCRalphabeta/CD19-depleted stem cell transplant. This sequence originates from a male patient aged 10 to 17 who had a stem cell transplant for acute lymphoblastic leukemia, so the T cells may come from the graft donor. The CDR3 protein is CATSSREGRDNEQFF. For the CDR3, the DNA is TGTGCCACCAGCAGTCGGGAGGGTAGGGACAATGAGCAGTTCTTC.